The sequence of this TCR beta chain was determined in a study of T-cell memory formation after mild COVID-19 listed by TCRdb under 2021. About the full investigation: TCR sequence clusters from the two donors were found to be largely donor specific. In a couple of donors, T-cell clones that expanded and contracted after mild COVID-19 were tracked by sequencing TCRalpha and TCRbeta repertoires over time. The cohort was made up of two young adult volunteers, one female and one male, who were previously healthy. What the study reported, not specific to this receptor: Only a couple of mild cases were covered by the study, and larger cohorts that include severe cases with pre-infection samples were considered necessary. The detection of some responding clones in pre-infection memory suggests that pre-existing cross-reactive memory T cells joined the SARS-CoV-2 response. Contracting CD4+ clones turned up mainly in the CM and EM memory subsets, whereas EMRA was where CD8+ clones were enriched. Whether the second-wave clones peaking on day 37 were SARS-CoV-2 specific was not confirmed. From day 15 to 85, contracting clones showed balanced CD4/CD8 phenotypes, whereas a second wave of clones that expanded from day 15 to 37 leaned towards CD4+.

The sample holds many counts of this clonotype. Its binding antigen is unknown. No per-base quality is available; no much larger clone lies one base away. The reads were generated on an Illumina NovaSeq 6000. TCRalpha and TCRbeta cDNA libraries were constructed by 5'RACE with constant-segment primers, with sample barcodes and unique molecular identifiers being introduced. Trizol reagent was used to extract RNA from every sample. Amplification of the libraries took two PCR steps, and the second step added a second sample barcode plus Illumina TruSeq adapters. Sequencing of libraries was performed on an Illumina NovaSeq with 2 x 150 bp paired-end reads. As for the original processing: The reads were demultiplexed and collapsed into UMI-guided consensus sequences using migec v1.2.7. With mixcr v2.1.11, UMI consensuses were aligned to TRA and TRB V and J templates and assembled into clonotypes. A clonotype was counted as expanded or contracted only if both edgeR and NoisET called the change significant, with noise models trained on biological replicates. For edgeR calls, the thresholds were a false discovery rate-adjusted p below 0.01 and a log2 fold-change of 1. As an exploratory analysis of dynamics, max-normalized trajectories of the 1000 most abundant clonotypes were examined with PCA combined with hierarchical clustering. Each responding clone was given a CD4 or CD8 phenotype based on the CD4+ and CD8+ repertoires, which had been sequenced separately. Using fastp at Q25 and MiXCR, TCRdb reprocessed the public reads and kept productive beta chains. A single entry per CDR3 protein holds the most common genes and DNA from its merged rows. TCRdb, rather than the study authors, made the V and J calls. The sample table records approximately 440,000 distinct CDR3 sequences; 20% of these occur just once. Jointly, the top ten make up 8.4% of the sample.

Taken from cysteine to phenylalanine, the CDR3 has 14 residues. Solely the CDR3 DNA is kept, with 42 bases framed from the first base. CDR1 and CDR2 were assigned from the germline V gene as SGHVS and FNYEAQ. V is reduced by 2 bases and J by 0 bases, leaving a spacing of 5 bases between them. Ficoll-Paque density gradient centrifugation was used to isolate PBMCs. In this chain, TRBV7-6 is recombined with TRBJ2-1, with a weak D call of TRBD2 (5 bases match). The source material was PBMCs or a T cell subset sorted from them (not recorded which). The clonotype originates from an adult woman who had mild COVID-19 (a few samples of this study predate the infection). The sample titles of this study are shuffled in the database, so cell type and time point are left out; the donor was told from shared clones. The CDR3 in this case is CASSLRGSYNEQFF. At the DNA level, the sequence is TGTGCCAGCAGCTTACGGGGCTCCTACAATGAGCAGTTCTTC.